This is a list of T cell receptor beta chains from one sample in a study of CD8+ T cells in alopecia areata. Libraries were prepared by immunoSEQ multiplex PCR; TCRdb keeps only in-frame clonotypes and omits some of them. The sample holds 30,000 to 35,000 clones, less than 70% seen once. The sample comprised NKG2D-high CD8+ T cells sorted from blood. These receptors originate from a human donor with alopecia areata. The CDR3 runs from the conserved cysteine through the conserved F or W. D genes are given only for firm matches. Expanded clones are given a class, and other clones once, few, many or no size at all.

NA | TRBJ2-3 | NA | TRBV13 | CASSLRGDTQYF | TGTGCCAGCAGCTTACGCGGGGATACGCAGTATTTT
few | TRBJ2-7 | NA | TRBV13 | CASSFPGKRNEQYF | TGTGCCAGCAGCTTCCCGGGAAAGAGGAACGAGCAGTACTTC
NA | TRBJ2-5 | NA | TRBV7-2 | CASSLFPRRQETQYF | TGTGCCAGCAGCTTATTCCCCCGACGGCAAGAGACCCAGTACTTC
few | TRBJ2-1 | TRBD1 | TRBV29-1 | CSVEGLGTGGSRVLNEQFF | TGCAGCGTTGAAGGATTAGGGACAGGGGGCTCTAGGGTGTTGAATGAGCAGTTCTTC
once | TRBJ2-1 | TRBD1 | TRBV19 | CASSIEGGYGDEQFF | TGTGCCAGTAGTATAGAAGGGGGCTATGGGGATGAGCAGTTCTTC
NA | TRBJ2-6 | NA | TRBV7-9 | CASDQVHKSGANVLTF | TGTGCCAGCGACCAGGTACACAAGTCTGGGGCCAACGTCCTGACTTTC
NA | TRBJ2-1 | NA | TRBV9 | CASSKDQIQFF | TGTGCCAGCAGCAAAGACCAAATCCAGTTCTTC
few | TRBJ2-7 | NA | TRBV4-1 | CASSQEWRIDLYEQYF | TGCGCCAGCAGCCAAGAATGGCGGATCGACCTCTACGAGCAGTACTTC
NA | TRBJ2-3 | NA | TRBV5-4 | CASSPVQGTDTQYF | TGTGCCAGCAGCCCTGTACAGGGCACAGATACGCAGTATTTT
few | TRBJ2-3 | TRBD2 | TRBV2 | CAIDRGLAGGRSTDTQYF | TGTGCTATCGACAGGGGACTAGCGGGGGGGCGTAGCACAGATACGCAGTATTTT
once | TRBJ2-6 | NA | TRBV28 | CASSLFPLRGANVLTF | TGTGCCAGCAGTTTATTCCCTTTGCGGGGGGCCAACGTCCTGACTTTC